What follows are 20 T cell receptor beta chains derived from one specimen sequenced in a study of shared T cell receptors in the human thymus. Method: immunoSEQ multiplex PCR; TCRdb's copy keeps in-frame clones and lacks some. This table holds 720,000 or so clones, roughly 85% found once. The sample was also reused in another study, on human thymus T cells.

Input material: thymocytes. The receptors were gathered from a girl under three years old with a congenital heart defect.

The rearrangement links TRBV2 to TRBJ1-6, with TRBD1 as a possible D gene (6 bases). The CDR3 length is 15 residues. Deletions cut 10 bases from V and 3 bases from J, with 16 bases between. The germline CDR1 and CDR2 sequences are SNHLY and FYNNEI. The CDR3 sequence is CANLLTGSYNSPLHF. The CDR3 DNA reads TGTGCCAACCTCCTGACAGGCAGCTATAATTCACCCCTCCACTTT.

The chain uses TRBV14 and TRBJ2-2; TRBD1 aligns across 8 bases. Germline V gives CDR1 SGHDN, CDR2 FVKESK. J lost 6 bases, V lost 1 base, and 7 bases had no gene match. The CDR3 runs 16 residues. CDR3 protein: CASSQAGQGLPGELFF. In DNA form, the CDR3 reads TGTGCCAGCAGCCAAGCCGGACAGGGTCTGCCCGGGGAGCTGTTTTTT.

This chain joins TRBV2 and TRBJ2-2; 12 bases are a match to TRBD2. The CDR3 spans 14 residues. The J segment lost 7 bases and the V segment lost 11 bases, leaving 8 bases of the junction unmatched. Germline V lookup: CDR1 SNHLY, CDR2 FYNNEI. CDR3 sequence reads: CAGFGTSGFGELFF. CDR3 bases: TGTGCCGGATTCGGGACTAGCGGGTTCGGGGAGCTGTTTTTT.

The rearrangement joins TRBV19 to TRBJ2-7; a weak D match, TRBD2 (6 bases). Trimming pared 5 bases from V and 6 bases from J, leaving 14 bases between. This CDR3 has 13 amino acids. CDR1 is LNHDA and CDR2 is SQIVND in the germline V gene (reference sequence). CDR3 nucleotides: TGTGCCAGTAGTCTGGCGCGGGGCGGCGAGCAGTACTTC. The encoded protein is CASSLARGGEQYF.

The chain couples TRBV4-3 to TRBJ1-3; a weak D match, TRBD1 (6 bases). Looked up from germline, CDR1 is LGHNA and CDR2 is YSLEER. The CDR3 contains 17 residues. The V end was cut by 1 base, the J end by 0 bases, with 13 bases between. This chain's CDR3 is CASSQVWTEHSGNTIYF. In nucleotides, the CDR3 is TGCGCCAGCAGCCAAGTGTGGACAGAGCACTCTGGAAACACCATATATTTT.

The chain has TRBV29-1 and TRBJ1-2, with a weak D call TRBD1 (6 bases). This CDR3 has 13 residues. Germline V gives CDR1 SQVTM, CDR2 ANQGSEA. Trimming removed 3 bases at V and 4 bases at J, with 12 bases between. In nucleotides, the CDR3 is TGCAGCGTTGACGCAGGGGCGGTCTATGGCTACACCTTC. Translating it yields CSVDAGAVYGYTF.

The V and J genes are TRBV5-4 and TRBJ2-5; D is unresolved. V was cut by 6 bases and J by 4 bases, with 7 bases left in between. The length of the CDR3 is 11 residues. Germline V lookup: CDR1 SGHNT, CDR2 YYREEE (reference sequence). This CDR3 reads CASTHLETQYF. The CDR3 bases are TGTGCCAGCACCCACTTAGAGACCCAGTACTTC.

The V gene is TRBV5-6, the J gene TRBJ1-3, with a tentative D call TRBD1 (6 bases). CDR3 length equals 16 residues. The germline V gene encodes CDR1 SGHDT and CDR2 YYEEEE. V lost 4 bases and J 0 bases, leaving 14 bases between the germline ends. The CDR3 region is CASSLGASRSGNTIYF. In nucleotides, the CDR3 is TGTGCCAGCAGCCTGGGGGCTTCCCGCTCTGGAAACACCATATATTTT.

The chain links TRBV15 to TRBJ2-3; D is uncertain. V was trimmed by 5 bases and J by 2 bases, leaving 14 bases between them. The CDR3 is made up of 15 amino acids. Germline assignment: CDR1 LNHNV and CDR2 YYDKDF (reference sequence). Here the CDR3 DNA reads TGTGCCACCAGCCTAGAAACGGATTACACAGATACGCAGTATTTT. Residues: CATSLETDYTDTQYF.

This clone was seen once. DNA for the CDR3: TGTGCCAGCAGTTGGACCAGGGAAGCTAACTATGGCTACACCTTC. This translates into CASSWTREANYGYTF. The J gene is TRBJ1-2, the V gene TRBV28; D may be TRBD1 (5 bases). Germline V CDR1 and CDR2: MDHEN, SYDVKM. The CDR3 has 15 residues. The V end lost 4 bases, the J end lost 0 bases, and 12 bases lay between the germline ends.

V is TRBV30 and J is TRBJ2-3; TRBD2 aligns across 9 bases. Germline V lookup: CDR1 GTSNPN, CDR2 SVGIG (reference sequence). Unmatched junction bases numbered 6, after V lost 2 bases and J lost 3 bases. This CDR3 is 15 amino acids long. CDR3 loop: CAWSKWRGGTDTQYF. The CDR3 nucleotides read TGTGCCTGGAGTAAGTGGCGGGGGGGGACAGATACGCAGTATTTT.

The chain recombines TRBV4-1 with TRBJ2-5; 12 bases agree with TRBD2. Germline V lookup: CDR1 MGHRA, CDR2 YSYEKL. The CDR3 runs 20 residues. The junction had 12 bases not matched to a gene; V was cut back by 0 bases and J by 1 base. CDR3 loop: CASSQESRTSGVRLQETQYF. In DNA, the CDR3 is TGCGCCAGCAGCCAAGAGAGTAGGACTAGCGGGGTGCGTCTCCAAGAGACCCAGTACTTC.

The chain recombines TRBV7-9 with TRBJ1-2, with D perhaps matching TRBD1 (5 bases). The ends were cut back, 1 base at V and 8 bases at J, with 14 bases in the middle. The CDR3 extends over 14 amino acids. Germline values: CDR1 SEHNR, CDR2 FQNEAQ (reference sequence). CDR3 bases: TGTGCCAGCAGCTTAGAAAAGGGGATTAGGGGCTACACCTTC. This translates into CASSLEKGIRGYTF.

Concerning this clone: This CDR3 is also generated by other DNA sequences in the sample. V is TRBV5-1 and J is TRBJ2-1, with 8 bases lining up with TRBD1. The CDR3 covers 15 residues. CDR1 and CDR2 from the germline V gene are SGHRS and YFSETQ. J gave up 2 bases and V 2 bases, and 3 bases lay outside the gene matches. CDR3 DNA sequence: TGCGCCAGCAGCTTACAGGGGGGACCCTACAATGAGCAGTTCTTC. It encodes CASSLQGGPYNEQFF.

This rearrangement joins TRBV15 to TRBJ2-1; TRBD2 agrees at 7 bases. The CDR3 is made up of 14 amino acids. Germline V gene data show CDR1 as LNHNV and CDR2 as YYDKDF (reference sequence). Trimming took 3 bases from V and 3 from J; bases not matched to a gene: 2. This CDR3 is CATSSWGGYNEQFF. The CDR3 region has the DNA TGTGCCACCAGCAGTTGGGGGGGCTACAATGAGCAGTTCTTC. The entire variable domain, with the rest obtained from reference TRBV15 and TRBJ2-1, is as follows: DAMVIQNPRYQVTQFGKPVTLSCSQTLNHNVMYWYQQKSSQAPKLLFHYYDKDFNNEADTPDNFQSRRPNTSFCFLDIRSPGLGDTAMYLCATSSWGGYNEQFFGPGTRLTVL.

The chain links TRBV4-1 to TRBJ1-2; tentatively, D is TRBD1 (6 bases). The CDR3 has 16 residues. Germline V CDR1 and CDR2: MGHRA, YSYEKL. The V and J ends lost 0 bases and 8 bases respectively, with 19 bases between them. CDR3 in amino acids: CASSQEKDRRPGGYTF. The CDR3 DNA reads TGCGCCAGCAGCCAAGAGAAGGACAGAAGGCCGGGGGGCTACACCTTC.

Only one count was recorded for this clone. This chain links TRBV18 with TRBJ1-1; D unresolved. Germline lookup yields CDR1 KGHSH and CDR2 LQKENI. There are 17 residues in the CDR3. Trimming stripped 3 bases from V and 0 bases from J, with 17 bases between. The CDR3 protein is CASSPLHSRLLNTEAFF. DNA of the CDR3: TGTGCCAGCTCACCCCTGCATAGTAGACTATTGAACACTGAAGCTTTCTTT.

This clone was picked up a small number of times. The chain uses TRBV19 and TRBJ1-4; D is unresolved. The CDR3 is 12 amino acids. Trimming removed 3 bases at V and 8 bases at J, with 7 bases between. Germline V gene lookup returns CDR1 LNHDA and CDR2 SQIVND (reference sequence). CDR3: CASSIPREKLFF. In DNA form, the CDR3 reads TGTGCCAGTAGTATCCCCAGGGAAAAACTGTTTTTT.

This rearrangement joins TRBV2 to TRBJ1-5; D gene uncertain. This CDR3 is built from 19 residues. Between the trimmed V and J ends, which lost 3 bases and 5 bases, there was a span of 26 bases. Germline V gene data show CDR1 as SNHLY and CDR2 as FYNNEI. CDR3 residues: CASSDAVSVPNFADQPQHF. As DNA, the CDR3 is TGTGCCAGCAGTGATGCAGTATCCGTTCCCAATTTTGCAGATCAGCCCCAGCATTTT.

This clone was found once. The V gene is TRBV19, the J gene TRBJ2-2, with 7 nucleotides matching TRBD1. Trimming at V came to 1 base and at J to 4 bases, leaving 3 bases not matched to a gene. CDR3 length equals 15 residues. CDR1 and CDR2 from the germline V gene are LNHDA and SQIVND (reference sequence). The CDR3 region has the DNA TGTGCCAGTAGTATAGTACGACAGGGCACCGGGGAGCTGTTTTTT. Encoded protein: CASSIVRQGTGELFF.